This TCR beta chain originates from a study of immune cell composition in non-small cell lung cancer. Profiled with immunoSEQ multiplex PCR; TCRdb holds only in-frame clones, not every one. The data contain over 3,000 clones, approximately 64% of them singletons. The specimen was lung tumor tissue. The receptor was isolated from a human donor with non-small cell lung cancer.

As DNA, the CDR3 is TGTGCCAGCAAATGGGGGGGGACAGATACGCAGTATTTT. Amino acid sequence: CASKWGGTDTQYF. This chain uses TRBV2 with TRBJ2-3, with 7 bases matching TRBD2. Germline values: CDR1 SNHLY, CDR2 FYNNEI. This CDR3 is 13 amino acids long. Unmatched junction bases numbered 4, after V lost 7 bases and J lost 3 bases.